Listed below are T cell receptor beta chains from one sample, sequenced in a study of response to subunit inactivated influenza vaccine. A single record per CDR3 protein comes from TCRdb applying MiXCR to the RT-PCR reads. The sample holds a few hundred thousand distinct CDR3 sequences, 22% seen once. The input for sequencing was PBMCs from blood, taken approximately 22 months after vaccination. The origin of the receptors is a man between 45 and 75 years old who received an inactivated influenza vaccine. The conserved cysteine and the conserved F or W are not part of the CDR3 here. The size of a clone is reported for some rows only, either as once, few or many, or as a class for expanded clones.

cdr3_aa	v_call	j_call	clone_size
AIRDPSYNEQF	TRBV10-3	TRBJ2-1	NA
ATSRGDSYEQY	TRBV15	TRBJ2-7	NA
ASSLDRANYGYT	TRBV7-2	TRBJ1-2	many
SAIPAVASSDTQY	TRBV20-1	TRBJ2-3	NA
SARNWDLSAKNIQY	TRBV20-1	TRBJ2-4	NA
ASSHPQEGGYT	TRBV4-2	TRBJ1-2	NA
ASSRGVPKLNEQF	TRBV6-1	TRBJ2-1	few
ASSLAQAWETQY	TRBV5-1	TRBJ2-5	NA
ASSPNRDRGETQY	TRBV18	TRBJ2-5	few
ASSTYRGTGELF	TRBV7-3	TRBJ2-2	few
SVSLGTANNSPLH	TRBV29-1	TRBJ1-6	many
SGGDTTYEQY	TRBV29-1	TRBJ2-7	NA
ASSLFSGRHEQF	TRBV14	TRBJ2-1	NA
ASSHIMDRNQPQH	TRBV4-1	TRBJ1-5	few
ASSPMGIGRAF	TRBV19	TRBJ1-1	few
SARDLLAGKYEQY	TRBV20-1	TRBJ2-7	NA
ASSQIANTGELF	TRBV3-1	TRBJ2-2	few
SVEDTSHHEKLF	TRBV29-1	TRBJ1-4	NA
SVGTGGNIQY	TRBV29-1	TRBJ2-4	NA
SAREPATQY	TRBV20-1	TRBJ2-5	NA
ASSQSRDRNTEAF	TRBV4-3	TRBJ1-1	NA
ASSQDRGSYEQY	TRBV3-1	TRBJ2-7	NA
ASSFRLYNEQF	TRBV28	TRBJ2-1	NA
SVERDRGLGYT	TRBV29-1	TRBJ1-2	few
ASSLDRRGATTGELF	TRBV11-3	TRBJ2-2	NA
ASSVGGEGVEAF	TRBV9	TRBJ1-1	NA
ASSPGTSGEETQY	TRBV28	TRBJ2-5	NA
ASSLRPSTNSPLH	TRBV7-2	TRBJ1-6	NA
ASSARMGTEAF	TRBV7-2	TRBJ1-1	NA
ASSAGFDTEAF	TRBV12-3/TRBV12-4	TRBJ1-1	few
ASSEQGAPGNTIY	TRBV6-1	TRBJ1-3	NA
ASSKVGRDRVPLSNQPQH	TRBV21-1	TRBJ1-5	few
ASSLDRRAGGGKLHNTEAF	TRBV5-6	TRBJ1-1	NA
ASSLTAGTADTQY	TRBV18	TRBJ2-3	NA
ASSFSRFSNQPQH	TRBV12-3/TRBV12-4	TRBJ1-5	many
ASSQERYTDTQY	TRBV4-3	TRBJ2-3	NA
ASSERQRFQPQH	TRBV6-1	TRBJ1-5	many
ASSPWDPRWQETQY	TRBV28	TRBJ2-5	NA
ASSSTGNTGELF	TRBV5-1	TRBJ2-2	few
ASSRNRELAKNIQY	TRBV3-1	TRBJ2-4	few
ASSQEPKQGEAF	TRBV4-2	TRBJ1-1	NA
ASSVKANYGYT	TRBV28	TRBJ1-2	few
ASSIRDRGRFHSGNTIY	TRBV10-1	TRBJ1-3	NA
SARVTGSTDTQY	TRBV20-1	TRBJ2-3	NA
ASSRLAEETQY	TRBV5-4	TRBJ2-5	NA
SARDRTGTYGYT	TRBV20-1	TRBJ1-2	few
ASRTGEYEKLF	TRBV19	TRBJ1-4	NA
ASSLGGTGAYNEQF	TRBV5-1	TRBJ2-1	NA
ASSHSRGTANTEAF	TRBV23-1	TRBJ1-1	few
ASSYGGSYGYT	TRBV6-2/TRBV6-3	TRBJ1-2	few
ASSSAPGQGVSTGELF	TRBV6-2/TRBV6-3	TRBJ2-2	NA